This record concerns one TCR beta chain sequence. The sample holds a few counts of this clonotype. Its antigen has not been determined. No clone much larger than this one lies a single base away; base qualities are absent. The CDR3 numbers 16 residues from cysteine through phenylalanine. Of all the DNA, just the CDR3 is kept, 48 bases in frame from base 1. The germline V gene yields MNHNS for CDR1 and SASEGT for CDR2. Trimming removed 7 bases from V and 9 bases from J; the gene matches leave 14 bases unexplained. Library preparation was by RACE. Sequencing took place on a NextSeq 500. During library preparation, unique molecular identifiers were attached to individual cDNA molecules so that TCRs could be counted in a quantitative, reproducible way. For every blood RNA sample, sequencing covered both the TCR alpha and TCR beta chains. The authors' analysis ran thus. A median of roughly 98,000 TCRs per sample was observed, with a range of about 23,224 to 750,000. The Decombinator software suite was used to annotate V, J and CDR3 in the TCR reads. To make PS versus PT1 abundance plots, every sample was subsampled to the same number of TCRs (28,000). Expanded TCRs were defined as absent before sensitization and observed at least eight times at the 2-week time point. TCRdb reprocessing: public reads trimmed at Q25 with fastp, clones called with MiXCR, in-frame beta chains kept. Identical CDR3 protein sequences are pooled into one entry, listed with their most common genes and DNA. TCRdb, rather than the study authors, made the V and J calls. Present in this sample are approximately 120,000 distinct CDR3 sequences, roughly a tenth of which were seen just once. The top ten clonotypes cover 2.5% to 3.5% of the sample.

The sample originates from a study of human T cells and chemical hapten exposure (dated by TCRdb to the early 2020s). Some background on the complete study: For sensitization, 2% DPC in acetone was applied to a roughly 2 cm by roughly 2 cm area of upper inner arm skin. The study tracked peripheral blood TCR repertoire changes in vivo during primary and secondary sensitization to the hapten diphenylcyclopropenone (DPC) in alopecia patients. Blood was sampled from patients pre-sensitization (week 0) and at 2, 6 and about 24 weeks after DPC sensitization. Libraries were pooled for sequencing, and per-sample TCR yields varied mainly because of small differences in library volumes within the pool. The patient cohort, mostly female, included alopecia areata with under or over 50% scalp involvement, alopecia totalis and alopecia universalis. Patch testing was performed on the upper back with Finn chambers containing 0.01% DPC, and the patch tests were scored after 6 days according to International Contact Dermatitis Research Group standards. Blood for TCR sequencing was provided by twenty-nine alopecia patients at one to four time points (pre-sensitization, 2, 6 and 24 weeks). Throughout the roughly 24-week study period, patients were also given weekly therapeutic DPC doses on the scalp.

This sample's time point label indicates: patch test 2, 6 weeks after DPC sensitization. What the treatment or condition label conveys for this sample: therapeutic diphenylcyclopropenone sensitization with weekly scalp DPC. Blood at each patch-test visit was drawn before the patch test was applied. Eligible patients were aged 18 to 70, diagnosed with alopecia, deemed suitable for DPC therapy, and excluded if pregnant. Unfractionated whole blood was collected in Tempus Blood RNA tubes, and total RNA was extracted from that blood. General findings and caveats noted by the study authors: No change with DPC sensitization was found in the number of TCRs above 1 in 1000 frequency, and no evidence of global repertoire structure alterations was found. Expanded TCRs formed significantly more large CDR3 similarity clusters than pre-sensitization or healthy control sets, consistent with antigen-driven responses. After repeated subsampling, the strength of the expansion versus patch-test correlation and the threshold at which it became significant changed. Alopecia, a presumed autoimmune disease, was present in all patients, so the immune response of the patients might differ from that of healthy individuals. The number of PT1 expanded TCRs positively correlated with patch test score, significant at thresholds 8, 16 and 32 but not 4.

The origin of this receptor is a woman in her 40s with alopecia areata. Some clones in this sample may be carry-over from other donors' samples. The rearranged segments are TRBV6-1 and TRBJ1-6, and 8 junction bases match TRBD1. The sequenced sample was whole blood, obtained in connection with sensitization to the hapten diphenylcyclopropenone (DPC). The CDR3 reads as follows: CASIDPRTGWFSPLHF. The sequence in DNA is TGTGCCAGCATCGACCCGAGGACAGGGTGGTTTTCACCCCTCCACTTT.